The entry below gives a single TCR beta chain sequence along with its context. Its antigen remains unidentified. From the reads, TCRdb called clonotypes with MiXCR, one entry per CDR3 protein. This sample has around 69,000 distinct CDR3 sequences, with about 26% found just once. This entry comes from a study of T cell repertoires in cytomegalovirus infection. The CDR3 extends over 15 amino acids. Germline values: CDR1 MGHRA, CDR2 YSYEKL. V gave up 4 bases and J gave up 5 bases; unmatched junction bases: 10. The specimen comprised CD8+ T cells from cultured PBMCs, sampled from culture after CMV antigen stimulation. The chain recombines TRBV4-1 with TRBJ2-5; TRBD1 matches 7 bases. This clonotype was sampled from a human donor in good health (CMV status not recorded). Some clones in this sample may be carry-over from other donors' samples. The CDR3 coding sequence is TGCGCCAGCAGCCTACAGGGGTCTGGCGGCGAGACCCAGTACTTC. As protein: CASSLQGSGGETQYF.